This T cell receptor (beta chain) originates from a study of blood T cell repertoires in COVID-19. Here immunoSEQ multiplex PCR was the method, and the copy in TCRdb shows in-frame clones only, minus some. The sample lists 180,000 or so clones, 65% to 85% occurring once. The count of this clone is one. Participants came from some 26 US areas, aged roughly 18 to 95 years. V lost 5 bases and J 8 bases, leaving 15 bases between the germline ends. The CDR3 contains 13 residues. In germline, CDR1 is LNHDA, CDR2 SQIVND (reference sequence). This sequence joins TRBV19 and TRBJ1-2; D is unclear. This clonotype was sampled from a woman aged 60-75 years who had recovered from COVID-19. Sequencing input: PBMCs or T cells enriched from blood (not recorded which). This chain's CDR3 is CASSPHTSTGYTF. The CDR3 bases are TGTGCCAGTAGTCCCCATACGTCAACAGGCTACACCTTC.